The rows below give T cell receptor beta chains drawn from one sample of a study of tumor and adjacent non-tumor tissue in lung cancer. TCRdb processed the multiplex PCR reads anew with MiXCR; each CDR3 protein has one entry. Seen here are 75,000 to 90,000 distinct CDR3 sequences, more than 75% observed once, and the top ten hold 21%. The specimen was distant non-tumor lung tissue. The receptor set was obtained from a woman between 50 and 59 years old with non-small cell lung cancer. The CDR3 runs from the conserved cysteine through the conserved F or W. A D gene is named only where the DNA matches it firmly. Size is omitted from some rows. Given values are once, few, many or a class for expanded clones.

cdr3_aa,cdr3_nt,j_call,clone_size,d_call,v_call
CASSLATGKNTGELFF,TGTGCCAGCAGTTTAGCGACAGGGAAAAACACCGGGGAGCTGTTTTTT,TRBJ2-2,-,TRBD1,TRBV12-3/TRBV12-4
CSFEVNGQFF,TGCAGCTTTGAAGTAAATGGGCAGTTCTTC,TRBJ2-1,-,-,TRBV29-1
CSVGNRGREQFF,TGCAGTGTTGGAAACAGGGGGCGTGAGCAGTTCTTC,TRBJ2-1,-,TRBD1,TRBV29-1
CSDVVSDRGSYEQYF,TGCAGCGATGTAGTGTCGGACAGGGGATCCTACGAGCAGTACTTC,TRBJ2-7,once,TRBD1,TRBV29-1
CACSQGKQSSDEKLFF,TGCGCATGCAGCCAAGGTAAGCAGTCCTCTGATGAAAAACTGTTTTTT,TRBJ1-4,-,-,TRBV4-1
CASSLGTQETLYF,TGCGCCAGCAGCCTGGGGACCCAAGAGACCCTGTACTTC,TRBJ2-5,-,-,TRBV4-1
CASSAGRNQPQHF,TGTGCCAGCAGCGCCGGAAGGAATCAGCCCCAGCATTTT,TRBJ1-5,-,-,TRBV11-2
CASSQDQGWHYEQYF,TGCGCCAGCAGCCAGGATCAGGGATGGCACTACGAGCAGTATTTC,TRBJ2-7,few,-,TRBV4-1
CASSPGRYTGELFF,TGTGCCAGCAGCCCGGGACGATACACCGGGGAGCTGTTTTTT,TRBJ2-2,many,-,TRBV5-5
CIVEADPTTDTQYF,TGCATCGTTGAAGCCGATCCTACCACAGATACGCAGTATTTT,TRBJ2-3,-,-,TRBV29-1
CASSINSGRASTGELFF,TGTGCCAGCAGTATAAATAGCGGGAGGGCCAGCACCGGGGAGCTGTTTTTT,TRBJ2-2,many,TRBD2,TRBV28
CASSSQPIRRATGNTTYF,TGTGCCAGCAGTTCACAGCCGATCCGACGGGCTACTGGAAACACAACATATTTT,TRBJ1-3,-,-,TRBV7-8
CASSLAGGNEQFF,TGTGCCAGCAGTTTAGCAGGGGGCAATGAGCAGTTCTTC,TRBJ2-1,medium-sized,-,TRBV12-3/TRBV12-4
CSARFPSSGRVTDTQYF,TGCAGTGCTAGATTCCCTTCTAGCGGGAGGGTTACAGATACGCAGTATTTT,TRBJ2-3,many,TRBD2,TRBV20-1
CSAVRDRSSYEQYF,TGCAGCGCGGTTCGGGACAGGAGCTCCTACGAGCAGTACTTC,TRBJ2-7,-,TRBD1,TRBV29-1
CANSRAPDGAYEQYF,TGCGCCAACAGCCGGGCTCCGGACGGCGCCTACGAGCAGTACTTC,TRBJ2-7,-,-,TRBV4-1